This T cell receptor (beta chain) is from a study of blood T cells in healthy people across ages. Overall study findings and caveats: Naive T cell percentage by flow cytometry tracked strongly with beta diversity.

Sample-barcoded 5' priming and a J-beta primer mix drove a second PCR of about 6 to 12 cycles. One entry per CDR3 protein results from TCRdb running MiXCR on the 5' RACE reads. The sample has around 780,000 distinct CDR3 sequences, around three fifths seen once. On this clonotype itself: The target antigen is unknown.

Germline CDR1 is DFQATT and CDR2 is SNEGSKA (reference sequence). The ends were cut back, 5 bases at V and 0 bases at J, with 11 bases in the middle. The CDR3 is 13 amino acids. This clonotype was obtained from a man aged 40-49 years in good health. Sequencing was performed on blood. The chain employs TRBV20-1 and TRBJ2-7; TRBD2 might be the D (5 bases). The CDR3 sequence is CSAPRASSYEQYF. The CDR3 bases are TGCAGTGCTCCGCGGGCGAGCTCCTACGAGCAGTACTTC.